These T cell receptor beta chains were read from a single sample in a study of technical replicates of blood from four donors. Generated by immunoSEQ multiplex PCR, the TCRdb table keeps only in-frame clones and is missing some. The repertoire holds 60,000 to 90,000 clones, with roughly 96% as singletons. The sequencing input was T cells isolated from PBMCs. The source is a human donor in good health. The CDR3 runs from the conserved cysteine through the conserved F or W. The order of the fields is D gene, clone size, V gene, J gene, CDR3 length, CDR3 DNA, CDR3 protein. D genes are given only for firm matches. Some rows have no size entry. The others give once, few or many, or a class for an expanded clone.

d_gene: TRBD2
abundance: .
v_gene: TRBV2
j_gene: TRBJ2-1
len: 14
CDR3nt: TGTGCCAGCGACGGGACTAGCTCCTACAATGAGCAGTTCTTC
CDR3aa: CASDGTSSYNEQFF

d_gene: TRBD1
abundance: .
v_gene: TRBV5-1
j_gene: TRBJ1-1
len: 15
CDR3nt: TGCGCCAGCAGCGCGGGACAGGGGGCGATAACTGAAGCTTTCTTT
CDR3aa: CASSAGQGAITEAFF

d_gene: TRBD1
abundance: .
v_gene: TRBV4-1
j_gene: TRBJ1-5
len: 17
CDR3nt: TGCGCCAGCAGCCAAGATGGGACAGGGCCGGTGTGGCAGCCCCAGCATTTT
CDR3aa: CASSQDGTGPVWQPQHF

d_gene: .
abundance: once
v_gene: TRBV2
j_gene: TRBJ1-1
len: 14
CDR3nt: TGTGCCAGCAGTTCACAGGACATGAACACTGAAGCTTTCTTT
CDR3aa: CASSSQDMNTEAFF

d_gene: .
abundance: .
v_gene: TRBV28
j_gene: TRBJ2-5
len: 18
CDR3nt: TGTGCCAGCAGCCCCGGAGCGGGCGCTTCCAAGGGATCAGAGACCCAGTACTTC
CDR3aa: CASSPGAGASKGSETQYF

d_gene: TRBD1
abundance: once
v_gene: TRBV27
j_gene: TRBJ2-7
len: 17
CDR3nt: TGTGCCAGCAGTTTCCGAGGGTTCGGGACAGGGACCTACGAGCAGTACTTC
CDR3aa: CASSFRGFGTGTYEQYF

d_gene: .
abundance: .
v_gene: TRBV6-5
j_gene: TRBJ2-7
len: 12
CDR3nt: TGTGCCAGCAGTCTTGCGGTAGGTGTGCAGTACTTC
CDR3aa: CASSLAVGVQYF

d_gene: .
abundance: .
v_gene: TRBV6-6
j_gene: TRBJ1-5
len: 14
CDR3nt: TGTGCCAGCAGCTCGAGACTTAGCAATCAGCCCCAGCATTTT
CDR3aa: CASSSRLSNQPQHF

d_gene: TRBD1
abundance: .
v_gene: TRBV5-4
j_gene: TRBJ1-1
len: 16
CDR3nt: TGTGCCAGCAGCCCAGATTTGTCCCGCGGGCGACAGGGGGGTTTCTTT
CDR3aa: CASSPDLSRGRQGGFF

d_gene: TRBD2
abundance: .
v_gene: TRBV28
j_gene: TRBJ2-7
len: 13
CDR3nt: TGTGCCAGCAGTTTTCCGGGGGGCTACGAGCAGTACTTC
CDR3aa: CASSFPGGYEQYF

d_gene: .
abundance: .
v_gene: TRBV4-2
j_gene: TRBJ2-3
len: 15
CDR3nt: TGTGCCAGCAGATCGTCGGAGACTAGCACAGATACGCAGTATTTT
CDR3aa: CASRSSETSTDTQYF

d_gene: TRBD1
abundance: .
v_gene: TRBV6-1
j_gene: TRBJ1-4
len: 14
CDR3nt: TGTGCCAGCAGATGGACAGGGAATAATGAAAAACTGTTTTTT
CDR3aa: CASRWTGNNEKLFF

d_gene: .
abundance: once
v_gene: TRBV7-2
j_gene: TRBJ2-7
len: 15
CDR3nt: TGTGCCAGCAGCCCACAGGGCAGCCTATACTACGAGCAGTACTTC
CDR3aa: CASSPQGSLYYEQYF

d_gene: TRBD2
abundance: .
v_gene: TRBV27
j_gene: TRBJ2-7
len: 13
CDR3nt: TGTGCCAGCCACAGCGGGAGAAAAGGCGAGCAGTACTTC
CDR3aa: CASHSGRKGEQYF

d_gene: TRBD1
abundance: .
v_gene: TRBV28
j_gene: TRBJ1-2
len: 13
CDR3nt: TGTGCCAGCAGTCAAGGGGGCAGCTATGGCTACACCTTC
CDR3aa: CASSQGGSYGYTF

d_gene: .
abundance: .
v_gene: TRBV7-9
j_gene: TRBJ2-7
len: 14
CDR3nt: TGTGCCAGCAGGACGGACCGGGGTAGCAACGAGCAGTACTTC
CDR3aa: CASRTDRGSNEQYF

d_gene: TRBD1
abundance: .
v_gene: TRBV7-2
j_gene: TRBJ2-7
len: 14
CDR3nt: TGTGCCAGCAGTGCCAGGGGGACAGGCATCGCGCAGTACTTC
CDR3aa: CASSARGTGIAQYF

d_gene: .
abundance: .
v_gene: TRBV5-1
j_gene: TRBJ2-7
len: 20
CDR3nt: TGCGCCAGCAGCTTGGACCCATGGACATATGGGGACATGTTGAGGAACGAGCAGTACTTC
CDR3aa: CASSLDPWTYGDMLRNEQYF

d_gene: TRBD2
abundance: .
v_gene: TRBV5-1
j_gene: TRBJ2-3
len: 15
CDR3nt: TGCGCCAGCAGCTTGGAGCGGGGGGCGGGAGATACGCAGTATTTT
CDR3aa: CASSLERGAGDTQYF

d_gene: TRBD2
abundance: .
v_gene: TRBV27
j_gene: TRBJ2-3
len: 21
CDR3nt: TGTGCCAGCAGGCGACCCATAGCGGGAGTGGAGTGGGGTAGTTTCGGAGATACGCAGTATTTT
CDR3aa: CASRRPIAGVEWGSFGDTQYF

d_gene: .
abundance: .
v_gene: TRBV5-1
j_gene: TRBJ2-1
len: 15
CDR3nt: TGCGCCAGCAGCGGTCAATGGACATCTTACAATGAGCAGTTCTTC
CDR3aa: CASSGQWTSYNEQFF

d_gene: .
abundance: .
v_gene: TRBV7-6
j_gene: TRBJ1-5
len: 14
CDR3nt: TGTGCCAGCAGCTTTGGGGGGGCTGGTCAGCCCCAGCATTTT
CDR3aa: CASSFGGAGQPQHF

d_gene: .
abundance: .
v_gene: TRBV5-6
j_gene: TRBJ2-2
len: 16
CDR3nt: TGTGCCAGCAGTCGCGAACAGACAGGGAGGACCGGGGAGCTGTTTTTT
CDR3aa: CASSREQTGRTGELFF

d_gene: .
abundance: .
v_gene: TRBV7-3
j_gene: TRBJ2-7
len: 16
CDR3nt: TGTGCCAGCAGCTTGACCGGACTCCTGCAACCCTACGAGCAGTACTTC
CDR3aa: CASSLTGLLQPYEQYF

d_gene: TRBD2
abundance: .
v_gene: TRBV4-1
j_gene: TRBJ2-3
len: 16
CDR3nt: TGCGCCAGCAGCCGGACTAGCGGGATTTTTAGCGATACGCAGTATTTT
CDR3aa: CASSRTSGIFSDTQYF

d_gene: .
abundance: .
v_gene: TRBV27
j_gene: TRBJ2-1
len: 12
CDR3nt: TGTGCCAGCAGTTTGAGGAACAATGAGCAGTTCTTC
CDR3aa: CASSLRNNEQFF

d_gene: .
abundance: .
v_gene: TRBV16
j_gene: TRBJ1-2
len: 15
CDR3nt: TGTGCCAGCAGCCTCAGCCCCAGGGGAAACTATGGCTACACCTTC
CDR3aa: CASSLSPRGNYGYTF

d_gene: .
abundance: .
v_gene: TRBV6-1
j_gene: TRBJ1-3
len: 15
CDR3nt: TGTGCCAGCAGTCCGGGACTGATCTCTGGAAACACCATATATTTT
CDR3aa: CASSPGLISGNTIYF

d_gene: TRBD1
abundance: once
v_gene: TRBV25-1
j_gene: TRBJ1-4
len: 16
CDR3nt: TGTGCCAGCAGTGAAAGCTTTCGACAGGGGTATGAAAAACTGTTTTTT
CDR3aa: CASSESFRQGYEKLFF

d_gene: TRBD2
abundance: .
v_gene: TRBV5-4
j_gene: TRBJ2-1
len: 18
CDR3nt: TGTGCCAGCAGCCTAGATGGGCTAGCGGGTATCGCCTACAATGAGCAGTTCTTC
CDR3aa: CASSLDGLAGIAYNEQFF

d_gene: .
abundance: .
v_gene: TRBV6-5
j_gene: TRBJ2-7
len: 15
CDR3nt: TGTGCCAGCAGTTACTCGGGCCTTCTAAACTACGAGCAGTACTTC
CDR3aa: CASSYSGLLNYEQYF

d_gene: .
abundance: .
v_gene: TRBV10-3
j_gene: TRBJ2-2
len: 13
CDR3nt: TGTGCCATCGACAGACCGAACACCGGGGAGCTGTTTTTT
CDR3aa: CAIDRPNTGELFF

d_gene: .
abundance: .
v_gene: TRBV28
j_gene: TRBJ1-4
len: 16
CDR3nt: TGTGCCAGCAGAGGAGGGTTTAGAAGGCAGGGTGAAAAACTGTTTTTT
CDR3aa: CASRGGFRRQGEKLFF

d_gene: .
abundance: once
v_gene: TRBV4-1
j_gene: TRBJ1-1
len: 14
CDR3nt: TGCGCCAGCAGTAGTTCCGGACAGAAGCTTGAAGCTTTCTTT
CDR3aa: CASSSSGQKLEAFF

d_gene: TRBD1
abundance: .
v_gene: TRBV30
j_gene: TRBJ1-1
len: 14
CDR3nt: TGTGCCTGGACTGGGGACAGCCCGAACACTGAAGCTTTCTTT
CDR3aa: CAWTGDSPNTEAFF

d_gene: .
abundance: .
v_gene: TRBV12-5
j_gene: TRBJ1-5
len: 17
CDR3nt: TGTGCTAGTGGTTTGGTACAGGGCCGGAATAGCAATCAGCCCCAGCATTTT
CDR3aa: CASGLVQGRNSNQPQHF

d_gene: .
abundance: .
v_gene: TRBV19
j_gene: TRBJ1-1
len: 15
CDR3nt: TGTGCCAGTAGTATTATTCTTGGGCTCAACACTGAAGCTTTCTTT
CDR3aa: CASSIILGLNTEAFF

d_gene: TRBD1
abundance: .
v_gene: TRBV7-9
j_gene: TRBJ2-7
len: 16
CDR3nt: TGTGCCAGCAGCCCCACGGACAGGGATGGTCGCTACGAGCAGTACTTC
CDR3aa: CASSPTDRDGRYEQYF

d_gene: TRBD2
abundance: .
v_gene: TRBV27
j_gene: TRBJ2-7
len: 15
CDR3nt: TGTGCCAGTTATAAGCGGACTAGCGGGAGCTACGAGCAGTACTTC
CDR3aa: CASYKRTSGSYEQYF

d_gene: TRBD1
abundance: .
v_gene: TRBV29-1
j_gene: TRBJ1-1
len: 13
CDR3nt: TGCAGCGGCGACAGGGGTCTGAACACTGAAGCTTTCTTT
CDR3aa: CSGDRGLNTEAFF

d_gene: TRBD2
abundance: .
v_gene: TRBV5-1
j_gene: TRBJ2-7
len: 16
CDR3nt: TGCGCCAGCAGTGGGGTACTAGCGGGAGGGCCCAACGAGCAGTACTTC
CDR3aa: CASSGVLAGGPNEQYF

d_gene: .
abundance: .
v_gene: TRBV6-1
j_gene: TRBJ1-1
len: 14
CDR3nt: TGTGCCAGCAGTCGGGGGGCGCTTGGGACTGAAGCTTTCTTT
CDR3aa: CASSRGALGTEAFF

d_gene: TRBD2
abundance: .
v_gene: TRBV28
j_gene: TRBJ2-7
len: 15
CDR3nt: TGTGCCAGCAGTTCGGAACCGGGGGGCTCCTACGAGCAGTACTTC
CDR3aa: CASSSEPGGSYEQYF

d_gene: TRBD1
abundance: .
v_gene: TRBV4-1
j_gene: TRBJ2-7
len: 17
CDR3nt: TGCGCCAGCAGCCAGGCCCAACAGGGGGACCTTAGCTACGAGCAGTACTTC
CDR3aa: CASSQAQQGDLSYEQYF